One and the same sample provided the 26 T cell receptor beta chains below, sequenced in a study of vaccination and CD4 T cells after COVID-19. Oncomine TCR Beta short-read sequencing was applied to DNA from cultured CD4+ T cells. TCRdb fed the PCR reads into MiXCR, producing one record per CDR3 protein. The sample has around 12,000 distinct CDR3 sequences, roughly a third seen once; the top ten hold 30% to 35%. Antigens of these TCRs are unknown. Treatment of the sample: approximately 9-day PBMC culture with coronavirus spike peptide pools or control peptides (ViraFEST assay). The source material was CD4+ T cells from blood, cultured in vitro, sampled before SARS-CoV-2 vaccination. These TCRs come from a human donor who received a COVID-19 vaccine.

This clonotype has only a few counts. The chain employs TRBV19 and TRBJ1-5; 8 positions agree with TRBD1. CDR1 LNHDA and CDR2 SQIVND come from the germline V gene (reference sequence). The CDR3 runs to 14 residues. V lost 5 bases, J lost 6 bases, and 6 bases stayed unmatched. CDR3 sequence: CASSLGQGGQPQHF. Written as DNA, the CDR3 is TGTGCCAGTAGTCTAGGACAGGGTGGTCAGCCCCAGCATTTT.

This clonotype was seen only a few times. J is TRBJ1-3 and V is TRBV4-2, with D unresolved. Germline V lookup: CDR1 LGHNA, CDR2 YNFKEQ. This CDR3 has 16 amino acids. Trimming removed 0 bases at V and 0 bases at J, with 9 bases between. The CDR3 DNA reads TGTGCCAGCAGCCAAGATCTAGGTCTCTCTGGAAACACCATATATTTT. The encoded protein is CASSQDLGLSGNTIYF.

In its sample, this clonotype was seen a few times. This chain uses TRBV7-8 with TRBJ2-5, with 11 bases that match TRBD1. CDR3 length equals 18 residues. Looked up from germline, CDR1 is SGHVS and CDR2 is FQNEAQ. The trim removed 4 bases at V and 3 bases at J, leaving 13 bases unmatched. The CDR3 loop reads CASSYRTGGTTQKETQYF. The CDR3, as DNA: TGTGCCAGCAGCTACCGGACAGGGGGCACGACCCAGAAAGAGACCCAGTACTTC. The entire variable domain, with the rest obtained from reference TRBV7-8 and TRBJ2-5, is as follows: GAGVSQSPRYKVAKRGQDVALRCDPISGHVSLFWYQQALGQGPEFLTYFQNEAQLDKSGLPSDRFFAERPEGSVSTLKIQRTQQEDSAVYLCASSYRTGGTTQKETQYFGPGTRLLVL.

V and J are TRBV15 and TRBJ2-3; unclear D gene. The CDR3 loop spans 13 amino acids. V was pared by 3 bases and J by 0 bases, with 4 bases between. CDR1 is LNHNV, CDR2 YYDKDF, per germline (reference sequence). CDR3 bases: TGTGCCACCAGCAGGGCTAGCACAGATACGCAGTATTTT. Translated, it gives CATSRASTDTQYF. Variable domain in full (rest from reference TRBV15 and TRBJ2-3): DAMVIQNPRYQVTQFGKPVTLSCSQTLNHNVMYWYQQKSSQAPKLLFHYYDKDFNNEADTPDNFQSRRPNTSFCFLDIRSPGLGDTAMYLCATSRASTDTQYFGPGTRLTVL.

This rearrangement joins TRBV20-1 to TRBJ2-7, with TRBD1 matching 8 bases. Per the germline V gene, CDR1 is DFQATT and CDR2 is SNEGSKA (reference sequence). V shed 6 bases, J shed 5 bases, and the junction held 12 bases outside the gene matches. This CDR3 is 14 amino acids long. DNA for the CDR3: TGCAGTGCGAGGGACAGGCAAAGGATTAACGAGCAGTACTTC. It is translated as CSARDRQRINEQYF.

The chain links TRBV19 to TRBJ2-7; TRBD1 matches 7 bases. CDR1 and CDR2 from the germline V gene are LNHDA and SQIVND (reference sequence). With V trimmed by 2 bases and J by 0 bases, 4 bases remained unmatched. This CDR3 contains 15 residues. CDR3 nucleotides: TGTGCCAGTAGTATAACAGGGGTTGACTCCTACGAGCAGTACTTC. Its translation: CASSITGVDSYEQYF. Full variable domain (remainder filled in from reference TRBV19 and TRBJ2-7): DGGITQSPKYLFRKEGQNVTLSCEQNLNHDAMYWYRQDPGQGLRLIYYSQIVNDFQKGDIAEGYSVSREKKESFPLTVTSAQKNPTAFYLCASSITGVDSYEQYFGPGTRLTVT.

The rearrangement uses TRBV6-1 and TRBJ2-5, with 11 bases that match TRBD1. The CDR3 is made up of 15 amino acids. V dropped 3 bases and J dropped 5; count of bases not matched to a gene: 5. The germline CDR1 and CDR2 sequences are MNHNS and SASEGT. The CDR3 bases are TGTGCCAGCAGTGATTGGACAGGGGGCGCTGAGACCCAGTACTTC. Protein product: CASSDWTGGAETQYF.

V and J are TRBV24-1 and TRBJ2-7, with a possible D match to TRBD2 (6 bases). Trimming stripped 5 bases from V and 12 bases from J, with 16 bases between. Germline loops: CDR1 KGHDR, CDR2 SFDVKD. This CDR3 has 12 amino acids. The CDR3 DNA reads as TGTGCCACCAGTGGTACGGGGGATCGTAGGTACTTC. Amino acids: CATSGTGDRRYF.

This clonotype was seen more than once but under ten times. This chain links TRBV20-1 with TRBJ1-1; D gene ambiguous. Between the trimmed V and J ends, which lost 5 bases and 0 bases, there was a span of 10 bases. Germline V gene lookup returns CDR1 DFQATT and CDR2 SNEGSKA (reference sequence). CDR3 length equals 13 residues. Written as DNA, the CDR3 is TGCAGTGCTCCGGACCGACTGAACACTGAAGCTTTCTTT. This gives the protein CSAPDRLNTEAFF.

The chain recombines TRBV27 with TRBJ2-5; D gene unclear. This CDR3 spans 13 amino acids. From germline, CDR1 is MNHEY and CDR2 SMNVEV (reference sequence). Trimming left V 8 bases short and J 3 bases short, with 13 bases between. CDR3 in amino acids: CASAPGRKETQYF. In DNA, the CDR3 is TGTGCCAGCGCACCCGGTCGAAAAGAGACCCAGTACTTC.

The chain links TRBV7-9 to TRBJ2-1; a possible D gene is TRBD1 (5 bases). The CDR3 extends over 13 amino acids. In germline, CDR1 is SEHNR, CDR2 FQNEAQ (reference sequence). Trimming pared 6 bases from V and 4 bases from J, leaving 10 bases between. The DNA for the CDR3 is TGTGCCAGCAGTAGGGGTGTTTACAATGAGCAGTTCTTC. Translated, it gives CASSRGVYNEQFF.

The chain links TRBV20-1 to TRBJ2-3; 10 nucleotides agree with TRBD1. The CDR3 length is 15 residues. V lost 0 bases, J lost 5 bases, and 5 bases stayed unmatched. The germline CDR1 and CDR2 sequences are DFQATT and SNEGSKA (reference sequence). DNA for the CDR3: TGCAGTGCTAGAGACCGGGACAGGGGAAGAGATACGCAGTATTTT. Translation gives CSARDRDRGRDTQYF.

This clonotype was seen more than once but under ten times. The chain recombines TRBV30 with TRBJ2-2; 13 nucleotides align to TRBD2. CDR3 length equals 15 residues. V lost 0 bases to trimming and J lost 6 bases; unmatched junction nucleotides: 1. CDR1 and CDR2 from the germline V gene are GTSNPN and SVGIG (reference sequence). The CDR3 bases are TGTGCCTGGAGTGTCACTAGCGGGGGGGCCGGGGAGCTGTTTTTT. Translation: CAWSVTSGGAGELFF.

This clonotype was found a few times. The chain joins TRBV7-2 to TRBJ1-2; 11 bases align to TRBD1. This CDR3 has 19 amino acids. V lost 4 bases to trimming and J lost 0 bases; unmatched junction nucleotides: 13. Germline CDR1 SGHTA, CDR2 FQGNSA. CDR3: CASSSTFADRGPPNYGYTF. In nucleotides, the CDR3 is TGTGCCAGCAGCTCGACCTTCGCGGACAGGGGGCCCCCTAACTATGGCTACACCTTC.

The rearrangement joins TRBV5-6 to TRBJ2-3; TRBD1 matches at 11 bases. V lost 4 bases and J lost 0; bases outside the gene matches: 4. CDR1 and CDR2 from the germline V gene are SGHDT and YYEEEE. The CDR3 is made up of 16 amino acids. CDR3 coding DNA: TGTGCCAGCAGCCCCGGGACAGGGGGGAGCACAGATACGCAGTATTTT. The encoded protein is CASSPGTGGSTDTQYF.

The J gene is TRBJ2-1, the V gene TRBV6-5, with TRBD2 matching 13 bases. Germline lookup yields CDR1 MNHEY and CDR2 SVGAGI. The CDR3 contains 15 residues. V gave up 4 bases and J gave up 14 bases; unmatched junction bases: 11. In DNA form, the CDR3 reads TGTGCCAGCAGTTCGTCGGGACTAGCGGGAACTGGGGAGTTCTTC. Amino acid sequence: CASSSSGLAGTGEFF.

This sequence joins TRBV27 and TRBJ1-6, with D unclear. V lost 3 bases and J 7 bases, leaving 10 bases between the germline ends. The CDR3 consists of 14 residues. Per germline, CDR1 MNHEY and CDR2 SMNVEV (reference sequence). CDR3 loop: CASSLQMGNSPLHF. In nucleotides, the CDR3 is TGTGCCAGCAGTTTGCAGATGGGGAATTCACCCCTCCACTTT.

This clonotype was seen once. The chain carries TRBV28 and TRBJ1-3, with 7 bases matching TRBD1. The CDR3 extends over 16 amino acids. Germline-derived CDR1 and CDR2 are MDHEN and SYDVKM. Trimming at V came to 5 bases and at J to 1 base, leaving 8 bases not matched to a gene. CDR3 loop: CASSRSTGKSGNTIYF. CDR3 in DNA: TGTGCCAGCAGTCGATCGACAGGGAAATCTGGAAACACCATATATTTT. The variable domain in full, with the rest retrieved from reference TRBV28 and TRBJ1-3, is DVKVTQSSRYLVKRTGEKVFLECVQDMDHENMFWYRQDPGLGLRLIYFSYDVKMKEKGDIPEGYSVSREKKERFSLILESASTNQTSMYLCASSRSTGKSGNTIYFGEGSWLTVV.

This clonotype was observed a handful of times. The rearrangement links TRBV11-2 to TRBJ1-5, with a possible D match to TRBD1 (5 bases). This CDR3 spans 15 amino acids. Trimming stripped 2 bases from V and 5 bases from J, with 13 bases between. The germline V gene encodes CDR1 SGHAT and CDR2 FQNNGV. The CDR3 sequence: CASSLSGCEDQPQHF. Written as DNA, the CDR3 is TGTGCCAGCAGCTTATCAGGGTGCGAGGATCAGCCCCAGCATTTT.

The chain is built from TRBV12-3 or TRBV12-4 and TRBJ2-3, with D maybe TRBD1 (6 bases). The CDR3 is 15 residues long. Deletions cut 0 bases from V and 6 bases from J, with 13 bases between. The CDR3 DNA reads as TGTGCCAGCAGTTTAGCGGGGGCGTTGGGGGATACGCAGTATTTT. It translates to CASSLAGALGDTQYF.

The chain employs TRBV6-5 and TRBJ2-3; unclear D gene. With 2 bases removed from V and 3 bases from J, the gap between germline ends came to 6 bases. The germline CDR1 and CDR2 sequences are MNHEY and SVGAGI. The CDR3 loop spans 13 amino acids. The CDR3 DNA follows: TGTGCCAGCAGTTACGGGGTTACAGATACGCAGTATTTT. It codes for CASSYGVTDTQYF.

In its sample, this clonotype was seen a few times. J is TRBJ1-2 and V is TRBV5-1; 7 bases are a match to TRBD1. V lost 2 bases and J lost 8; bases outside the gene matches: 9. Germline lookup yields CDR1 SGHRS and CDR2 YFSETQ. This CDR3 has 14 amino acids. The CDR3 loop reads CASSFTGVVRGYTF. As DNA, the CDR3 is TGCGCCAGCAGCTTCACAGGGGTCGTTAGAGGCTACACCTTC.

The V and J genes are TRBV5-1 and TRBJ2-2; D is unclear. The CDR3 is 14 amino acids. The V end was cut by 3 bases, the J end by 4 bases, with 10 bases between. Per germline, CDR1 SGHRS and CDR2 YFSETQ. The CDR3: CASSSAGRTGELFF. DNA of the CDR3: TGCGCCAGCAGCTCAGCCGGGCGCACCGGGGAGCTGTTTTTT. The complete variable domain, with remaining parts taken from reference TRBV5-1 and TRBJ2-2, reads KAGVTQTPRYLIKTRGQQVTLSCSPISGHRSVSWYQQTPGQGLQFLFEYFSETQRNKGNFPGRFSGRQFSNSRSEMNVSTLELGDSALYLCASSSAGRTGELFFGEGSRLTVL.

The chain recombines TRBV21-1 with TRBJ2-1; TRBD1 is the table's D call and was not checked against the DNA. TRBV21-1 is termed a pseudogene. This CDR3 region has 18 residues. Written as DNA, the CDR3 is TGTGCCAGCAGCAAATCCCGCGCCAGGACAGGGGGTTGGGATGAGCAGTTCTTC. Protein sequence: CASSKSRARTGGWDEQFF.

V usage is TRBV11-2 and J usage is TRBJ1-2; D not certain. The CDR3 is 13 amino acids. Trimming shortened V by 1 base and J by 1 base, and 4 bases separated the two germline ends. Germline values: CDR1 SGHAT, CDR2 FQNNGV. CDR3 sequence (DNA): TGTGCCAGCAGCTTAGGAGATAACTATGGCTACACCTTC. Amino acid sequence: CASSLGDNYGYTF.

V usage is TRBV12-3 or TRBV12-4 and J usage is TRBJ1-6; 7 positions agree with TRBD1. The length of the CDR3 is 15 residues. V dropped 7 bases and J dropped 6; count of bases not matched to a gene: 9. The CDR3 here is CASNRGGAGNSPLHF. In DNA form, the CDR3 reads TGTGCCAGCAACAGAGGGGGCGCAGGTAATTCACCCCTCCACTTT.